Sequencing of this T cell receptor beta chain was carried out in a study of blood T cells in healthy people across ages. A second PCR, run for about 7 to 11 cycles, used a sample-barcoded 5' primer plus a J-beta primer mix. TCRdb re-derived calls from the 5' RACE reads in MiXCR, one entry per CDR3 protein. The profile shows about 780,000 distinct CDR3 sequences, about half of them singletons. Germline CDR1 is SGHTA and CDR2 is FQGNSA. CDR3 size: 13 residues. Trimming took off 0 bases at V and 2 bases at J, with 2 bases between the two ends. Peripheral blood was drawn, about 10 milliliters per donor. The study isolated at least 7 million PBMCs from each sample. Total RNA, at least 5 micrograms per sample, came from PBMCs. Study-wide findings and caveats: Long-lived and aged donors differed, with more naive CD4+ cells and higher diversity in the long-lived.

This clonotype has just a few counts. Its antigen is not known. The sequence was obtained from a man older than 75 in good health. The J gene is TRBJ2-4, the V gene TRBV7-2; D unresolved. The material sequenced was blood. The CDR3 DNA sequence: TGTGCCAGCAGCTTAGCTACCAAAAACATTCAGTACTTC. Translated, it gives CASSLATKNIQYF. The variable domain in full, completed from reference TRBV7-2 and TRBJ2-4, reads GAGVSQSPSNKVTEKGKDVELRCDPISGHTALYWYRQSLGQGLEFLIYFQGNSAPDKSGLPSDRFSAERTGGSVSTLTIQRTQQEDSAVYLCASSLATKNIQYFGAGTRLSVL.